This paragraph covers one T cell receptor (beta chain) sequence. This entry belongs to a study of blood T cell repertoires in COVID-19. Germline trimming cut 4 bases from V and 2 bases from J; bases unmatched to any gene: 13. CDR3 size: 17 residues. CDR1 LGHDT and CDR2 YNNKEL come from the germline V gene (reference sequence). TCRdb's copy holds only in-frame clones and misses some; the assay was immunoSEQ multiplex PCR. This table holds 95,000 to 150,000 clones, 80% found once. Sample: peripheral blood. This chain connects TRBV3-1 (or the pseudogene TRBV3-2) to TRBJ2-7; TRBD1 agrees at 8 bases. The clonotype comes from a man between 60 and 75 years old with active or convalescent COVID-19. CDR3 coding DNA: TGTGCCAGCAGCCCACTGTCTGGCGGGACAGGCACCTACGAGCAGTACTTC. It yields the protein CASSPLSGGTGTYEQYF.